Below are 15 T cell receptor beta chains sequenced from a single sample in a study of cytomegalovirus exposure and HLA in healthy donors. The method was immunoSEQ multiplex PCR; TCRdb's version includes in-frame clones alone and lacks a portion of them. This sample yields approximately 170,000 clones, of which around 82% are seen a single time; roughly 10% belongs to the top ten. The sample consisted of PBMCs. The receptor set was obtained from a young man in good health and CMV-seropositive.

This rearrangement joins TRBV5-1 to TRBJ1-1; D is possibly TRBD1 (5 bases). Germline assignment: CDR1 SGHRS and CDR2 YFSETQ. The V and J ends lost 0 bases and 0 bases respectively, with 12 bases between them. The CDR3 is made up of 16 amino acids. CDR3 sequence reads: CASSLGVGQLNTEAFF. CDR3 bases: TGCGCCAGCAGCTTGGGAGTTGGACAACTGAACACTGAAGCTTTCTTT.

The chain uses TRBV7-9 and TRBJ2-5, with 10 positions matching TRBD1. CDR1 is SEHNR, CDR2 FQNEAQ, per germline (reference sequence). J lost 4 bases, V lost 4 bases, and 9 bases had no gene match. The CDR3 runs 16 residues. The CDR3 DNA reads TGTGCCAGCAGCTCCCGGGACAGGGGATGGTTAGAGACCCAGTACTTC. Protein: CASSSRDRGWLETQYF.

The chain recombines TRBV6-5 with TRBJ1-2; a possible D gene is TRBD1 (6 bases). Trimming took 7 bases from V and 4 from J, leaving 16 bases between them. This CDR3 region has 14 residues. Germline assignment: CDR1 MNHEY and CDR2 SVGAGI. The CDR3 nucleotides read TGTGCCAGCAACCACCTCGGACAGTTCTATGGCTACACCTTC. This sequence encodes CASNHLGQFYGYTF.

The chain couples TRBV7-2 to TRBJ1-4, with a tentative D call TRBD1 (6 bases). Germline loops: CDR1 SGHTA, CDR2 FQGNSA. The germline V and J ends were trimmed by 5 bases and 1 base, with 14 bases remaining between them. The CDR3 runs to 16 residues. CDR3 DNA: TGTGCCAGCAGCCCGCAGGGGCCTGGAACTAATGAAAAACTGTTTTTT. Its protein is CASSPQGPGTNEKLFF. The full variable domain, with the rest looked up from reference TRBV7-2 and TRBJ1-4, is GAGVSQSPSNKVTEKGKDVELRCDPISGHTALYWYRQSLGQGLEFLIYFQGNSAPDKSGLPSDRFSAERTGGSVSTLTIQRTQQEDSAVYLCASSPQGPGTNEKLFFGSGTQLSVL.

This chain uses TRBV7-9 with TRBJ2-7, with 10 bases identical to TRBD2. Losses at the gene ends were 4 bases for V and 3 bases for J; bases not matched to a gene: 15. Germline CDR1 reads SEHNR; CDR2 reads FQNEAQ (reference sequence). The CDR3 runs to 18 residues. The DNA for the CDR3 is TGTGCCAGCAGCTCGAAAACCCGAGCGGGGGGGAGAGGCTACGAGCAGTACTTC. This gives the protein CASSSKTRAGGRGYEQYF.

This sequence joins TRBV7-2 and TRBJ1-2, with D unresolved. Trimming took off 5 bases at V and 5 bases at J, with 9 bases between the two ends. CDR1 is SGHTA and CDR2 is FQGNSA in the germline V gene. The CDR3 is made up of 12 amino acids. In DNA form, the CDR3 reads TGTGCCAGCAGCCCTGAGATTTATGGCTACACCTTC. Translated, it gives CASSPEIYGYTF.

DNA for the CDR3: TGTGCCAGCATGGGAGGAAGGTGGGATGCCCAGTACTTC. It encodes CASMGGRWDAQYF. The chain carries TRBV28 and TRBJ2-5; TRBD2 might be the D (6 bases). The V gene's germline CDR1 is MDHEN and CDR2 SYDVKM. The CDR3 sequence is 13 residues long. With 7 bases removed from V and 9 bases from J, the gap between germline ends came to 18 bases.

The chain combines TRBV29-1 with TRBJ1-1; 7 bases line up with TRBD1. The J segment lost 11 bases and the V segment lost 6 bases, leaving 3 bases of the junction unmatched. Germline CDR1 is SQVTM and CDR2 is ANQGSEA. The CDR3 runs 9 residues. This CDR3 is CSVGTDAFF. CDR3 nucleotide sequence: TGCAGCGTCGGGACAGACGCTTTCTTT.

This rearrangement joins TRBV4-3 to TRBJ2-5, with 7 nucleotides matching TRBD1. Germline CDR1 is LGHNA and CDR2 is YSLEER. With V trimmed by 1 base and J by 4 bases, 6 bases remained unmatched. This CDR3 is 15 amino acids long. CDR3 DNA sequence: TGCGCCAGCAGCCAAGGACAGGGAATGGGAGAGACCCAGTACTTC. Residues: CASSQGQGMGETQYF.

This clone was counted ten times or more. This chain links TRBV30 with TRBJ1-1; D gene unclear. The V gene's germline CDR1 is GTSNPN and CDR2 SVGIG (reference sequence). The V gene lost 3 bases and the J gene lost 1 base, with 12 bases spanning the gap. CDR3 length: 14 residues. The CDR3 bases are TGTGCCTGGAGCGGACTGACTCCGAACACTGAAGCTTTCTTT. It translates to CAWSGLTPNTEAFF.

The chain combines TRBV11-2 with TRBJ2-2; D not certain. The CDR3 length is 13 residues. CDR1 and CDR2 from the germline V gene are SGHAT and FQNNGV. V was trimmed by 0 bases and J by 7 bases, leaving 6 bases between them. The CDR3 loop is CASSLDPIGELFF. CDR3 nucleotides: TGTGCCAGCAGCTTAGATCCCATCGGGGAGCTGTTTTTT. Variable domain in full (rest from reference TRBV11-2 and TRBJ2-2): EAGVAQSPRYKIIEKRQSVAFWCNPISGHATLYWYQQILGQGPKLLIQFQNNGVVDDSQLPKDRFSAERLKGVDSTLKIQPAKLEDSAVYLCASSLDPIGELFFGEGSRLTVL.

In its sample, this clone was seen a few times. As DNA, the CDR3 is TGTGCCAGCAGCGTAGGAGGGTTGGGCGGGGAGCTGTTTTTT. Translating gives CASSVGGLGGELFF. The chain has TRBV9 and TRBJ2-2, with a possible D match to TRBD2 (5 bases). Germline CDR1 SGDLS, CDR2 YYNGEE. V was pared by 0 bases and J by 7 bases, with 10 bases between. This CDR3 comprises 14 residues.

The genes are TRBV7-8 and TRBJ1-1; possible D gene TRBD1, 6 bases. V was clipped by 3 bases and J by 1 base, with 12 bases between them. Germline CDR1 is SGHVS and CDR2 is FQNEAQ. CDR3 size: 15 residues. CDR3 residues: CASSFDYRANTEAFF. For the CDR3, the DNA is TGTGCCAGCAGCTTTGATTACAGGGCGAACACTGAAGCTTTCTTT. The variable domain in full, completed from reference TRBV7-8 and TRBJ1-1, reads GAGVSQSPRYKVAKRGQDVALRCDPISGHVSLFWYQQALGQGPEFLTYFQNEAQLDKSGLPSDRFFAERPEGSVSTLKIQRTQQEDSAVYLCASSFDYRANTEAFFGQGTRLTVV.

The chain uses TRBV18 and TRBJ2-5; D possibly corresponds to TRBD1 (5 bases). The CDR3 runs to 15 residues. Between the trimmed V and J ends, which lost 1 base and 2 bases, there was a span of 11 bases. CDR1 is KGHSH, CDR2 LQKENI, per germline. The DNA of the CDR3 is TGTGCCAGCTCACCACTGACAGCCGCTCAAGAGACCCAGTACTTC. It codes for CASSPLTAAQETQYF. The complete variable domain, with remaining parts taken from reference TRBV18 and TRBJ2-5, reads NAGVMQNPRHLVRRRGQEARLRCSPMKGHSHVYWYRQLPEEGLKFMVYLQKENIIDESGMPKERFSAEFPKEGPSILRIQQVVRGDSAAYFCASSPLTAAQETQYFGPGTRLLVL.

The chain recombines TRBV9 with TRBJ2-6; D remains ambiguous. V was shortened by 4 bases and J by 0 bases, with 8 bases between the two germline ends. Germline V CDR1 and CDR2: SGDLS, YYNGEE. CDR3 size: 15 residues. In nucleotides, the CDR3 is TGTGCCAGCAGCTTGCGCTACTCTGGGGCCAACGTCCTGACTTTC. This codes for CASSLRYSGANVLTF.